This entry concerns a single T cell receptor (beta chain). Original data processing: The authors estimated nucleated cell counts from reference gene primer amplification. Generated by immunoSEQ multiplex PCR, the TCRdb table keeps only in-frame clones and is missing some. The V and J calls and clone size come from that table; D and trimming were worked out from the DNA. The sample has fewer than 350,000 clones; around 85% are singletons. These data originate in a study of blood T cell repertoires in COVID-19. Study as a whole: Donors in the United States, Italy and Spain gave samples during acute or convalescent COVID-19. PBMCs, B-cell-depleted T cells, or T cells provided the cDNA or gDNA that made up the material.

Clinical history reported by participants formed the basis on which cohorts were assigned. CDR1 and CDR2 from the germline V gene are LGHNA and YSLEER. The CDR3 totals 16 residues. V lost 0 bases, J lost 7 bases, and 8 bases stayed unmatched. The rearrangement links TRBV4-3 to TRBJ2-2, with 7 bases identical to TRBD1. Specimen: PBMCs or T cells enriched from blood (not recorded which). The TCR comes from a woman aged 40 to 50 who had recovered from COVID-19. CDR3 in amino acids: CASSQDLRQGGGELFF. DNA for the CDR3: TGCGCCAGCAGCCAAGATCTTCGACAGGGCGGCGGGGAGCTGTTTTTT.